The 25 T cell receptor beta chains below were found in one sample sequenced in a study of blood T cell repertoires in COVID-19. Clones were read by immunoSEQ multiplex PCR, and TCRdb kept only the in-frame ones, dropping some. The sample has roughly 240,000 clones; around 90% are singletons. The specimen was PBMCs or T cells enriched from blood (not recorded which). The receptor source for this set is a man aged 45-60 years who had been exposed to COVID-19.

This clone was observed a handful of times. The CDR3 sequence: CASSLGGGGYTF. CDR3 DNA sequence: TGTGCCAGCAGTTTAGGAGGTGGCGGCTACACCTTC. The chain carries TRBV12-3 or TRBV12-4 and TRBJ1-2; D is unresolved. The CDR3 extends over 12 amino acids. Trimming took off 1 base at V and 8 bases at J, with 8 bases between the two ends.

The chain employs TRBV29-1 and TRBJ1-2, with D tentatively TRBD1 (5 bases). The CDR3 length is 12 residues. V was cut by 6 bases and J by 2 bases, with 10 bases left in between. Germline CDR1 SQVTM, CDR2 ANQGSEA. The CDR3 nucleotides read TGCAGCGTCTACAGGTCCAACTATGGCTACACCTTC. Its translation: CSVYRSNYGYTF.

The genes are TRBV5-1 and TRBJ2-5, with D hard to call. Trimming pared 0 bases from V and 4 bases from J, leaving 7 bases between. Per germline, CDR1 SGHRS and CDR2 YFSETQ. There are 13 residues in the CDR3. CDR3 coding DNA: TGCGCCAGCAGCTTGGCCAATCCAGAGACCCAGTACTTC. It translates to CASSLANPETQYF.

The chain combines TRBV29-1 with TRBJ1-5; D gene uncertain. Germline V lookup: CDR1 SQVTM, CDR2 ANQGSEA. Trimming took 5 bases from V and 2 from J, leaving 7 bases between them. This CDR3 comprises 12 residues. The CDR3 here is CSVRIGNQPQHF. CDR3 coding DNA: TGCAGCGTTCGTATTGGCAATCAGCCCCAGCATTTT.

This clone appeared a single time. The chain combines TRBV5-5 with TRBJ1-5; D may be TRBD1 (5 bases). This CDR3 spans 15 amino acids. Between the trimmed V and J ends, which lost 1 base and 5 bases, there was a span of 13 bases. Germline V gene sequence: CDR1 SGHKS, CDR2 YYEKEE (reference sequence). CDR3 nucleotides: TGTGCCAGCAGCTTGCTGGACGGGGGGGATCAGCCCCAGCATTTT. Amino acid sequence: CASSLLDGGDQPQHF.

This clone was detected only once. The gene calls are TRBV10-2 and TRBJ1-3; possible D gene TRBD1, 6 bases. Germline assignment: CDR1 WSHSY and CDR2 SAAADI. V was pared by 6 bases and J by 2 bases, with 14 bases between. The CDR3 loop spans 15 amino acids. The CDR3 region is CASRETGWTGNTIYF. The CDR3 nucleotides read TGCGCCAGCAGGGAAACAGGGTGGACTGGAAACACCATATATTTT.

The CDR3 loop reads CAWGTGGAYYGYTF. The CDR3 DNA follows: TGTGCCTGGGGAACAGGGGGCGCTTACTATGGCTACACCTTC. This chain joins TRBV30 and TRBJ1-2; TRBD1 aligns across 9 bases. This CDR3 has 14 amino acids. Looked up from germline, CDR1 is GTSNPN and CDR2 is SVGIG (reference sequence). V shed 5 bases and J 3 bases; nucleotides not matched to a gene: 7. The full variable domain, completed using reference TRBV30 and TRBJ1-2, is SQTIHQWPATLVQPVGSPLSLECTVEGTSNPNLYWYRQAAGRGLQLLFYSVGIGQISSEVPQNLSASRPQDRQFILSSKKLLLSDSGFYLCAWGTGGAYYGYTFGSGTRLTVV.

The J gene is TRBJ2-5, the V gene TRBV4-2; D gene unclear. The CDR3 loop spans 14 amino acids. The germline V gene has CDR1 LGHNA and CDR2 YNFKEQ. V was cut by 1 base and J by 0 bases, with 6 bases left in between. CDR3 sequence: CASSQVEYQETQYF. As DNA, the CDR3 is TGTGCCAGCAGCCAAGTCGAGTACCAAGAGACCCAGTACTTC.

The chain links TRBV7-9 to TRBJ2-1, with D unresolved. Looked up from germline, CDR1 is SEHNR and CDR2 is FQNEAQ (reference sequence). V was clipped by 7 bases and J by 4 bases, with 14 bases between them. The length of the CDR3 is 14 residues. CDR3 DNA: TGTGCCAGCATCCGAAATACGGTTTACAATGAGCAGTTCTTC. This codes for CASIRNTVYNEQFF.

The chain is built from TRBV5-1 and TRBJ1-6; 7 positions agree with TRBD1. V lost 4 bases and J lost 6; bases outside the gene matches: 4. The CDR3 spans 14 residues. CDR1 is SGHRS, CDR2 YFSETQ, per germline. CDR3 amino acids: CASSPGQSNSPLHF. The DNA of the CDR3 is TGCGCCAGCAGCCCGGGACAGAGTAATTCACCCCTCCACTTT.

This clone was counted a few times. V is TRBV5-1 and J is TRBJ1-1, with D possibly being TRBD1 (5 bases). The CDR3 loop spans 15 amino acids. V shed 5 bases and J shed 3 bases, with 17 bases lying between them. The germline V gene encodes CDR1 SGHRS and CDR2 YFSETQ. The CDR3 loop reads CASSREGPGDTEAFF. DNA of the CDR3: TGCGCCAGCAGTAGAGAGGGGCCGGGGGACACTGAAGCTTTCTTT.

This chain joins TRBV5-1 and TRBJ2-1; 9 bases match TRBD1. The germline CDR1 and CDR2 sequences are SGHRS and YFSETQ. V gave up 5 bases and J gave up 4 bases; unmatched junction bases: 10. The CDR3 is made up of 16 amino acids. CDR3 amino acids: CASRQGGTGTYNEQFF. CDR3 bases: TGCGCCAGCAGGCAGGGGGGGACAGGGACGTACAATGAGCAGTTCTTC.

The chain combines TRBV27 with TRBJ2-7, with unresolved D. This CDR3 is built from 12 residues. V was shortened by 8 bases and J by 7 bases, with 15 bases between the two germline ends. The germline V gene has CDR1 MNHEY and CDR2 SMNVEV (reference sequence). CDR3 nucleotide sequence: TGTGCCAGCGGCCGACTTGGCGGAGAGCAGTACTTC. Protein product: CASGRLGGEQYF.

The genes are TRBV29-1 and TRBJ1-4; 7 bases map to TRBD1. The CDR3 is 13 residues long. J gave up 5 bases and V 7 bases, and 7 bases lay outside the gene matches. Per germline, CDR1 SQVTM and CDR2 ANQGSEA. The CDR3 loop reads CSAARGINEKLFF. DNA for the CDR3: TGCAGCGCGGCCAGGGGGATAAATGAAAAACTGTTTTTT. Complete variable domain (other parts from reference TRBV29-1 and TRBJ1-4): SAVISQKPSRDICQRGTSLTIQCQVDSQVTMMFWYRQQPGQSLTLIATANQGSEATYESGFVIDKFPISRPNLTFSTLTVSNMSPEDSSIYLCSAARGINEKLFFGSGTQLSVL.

The chain recombines TRBV5-1 with TRBJ2-1; 11 bases are a match to TRBD2. The junction had 10 bases not matched to a gene; V was cut back by 4 bases and J by 1 base. The CDR3 extends over 18 amino acids. The V gene's germline CDR1 is SGHRS and CDR2 YFSETQ. CDR3 residues: CASSLILAGAPSYNEQFF. The CDR3 DNA sequence: TGCGCCAGCAGCCTTATACTAGCGGGGGCTCCTTCCTACAATGAGCAGTTCTTC.

The chain combines TRBV18 with TRBJ1-2, with 10 bases aligning to TRBD1. The V gene's germline CDR1 is KGHSH and CDR2 LQKENI. The CDR3 has 15 amino acids. V lost 6 bases and J lost 6; bases outside the gene matches: 10. This chain's CDR3 is CASSPRLGQGNGYTF. CDR3 nucleotide sequence: TGTGCCAGCTCTCCCCGATTGGGACAGGGGAATGGCTACACCTTC.

The gene calls are TRBV24-1 and TRBJ2-2, with D possibly matching TRBD1 (6 bases). Germline-derived CDR1 and CDR2 are KGHDR and SFDVKD. The CDR3 has 16 amino acids. V lost 3 bases and J lost 1, with 11 bases in between. The CDR3 bases are TGTGCCACCAGTGATCCCCCGGGACAGAACACCGGGGAGCTGTTTTTT. Amino acids: CATSDPPGQNTGELFF.

The chain joins TRBV13 to TRBJ2-7, with 15 bases aligning to TRBD2. Per the germline V gene, CDR1 is PRHDT and CDR2 is FYEKMQ (reference sequence). The CDR3 spans 17 residues. Trimming at V came to 5 bases and at J to 4 bases, leaving 9 bases not matched to a gene. CDR3 loop: CASSPAGLAGGRYEQYV. The CDR3 DNA sequence: TGTGCCAGCAGCCCAGCGGGACTAGCGGGAGGAAGGTACGAGCAGTACGTC.

The chain recombines TRBV6-5 with TRBJ1-6; D is undetermined. The CDR3 consists of 14 residues. Germline V gene sequence: CDR1 MNHEY, CDR2 SVGAGI. Trimming pared 6 bases from V and 8 bases from J, leaving 14 bases between. The CDR3: CASRLTTRDSPLHF. The CDR3 region has the DNA TGTGCCAGCAGGCTTACAACCCGGGATTCACCCCTCCACTTT.

The rearrangement links TRBV2 to TRBJ1-5; TRBD1 aligns across 9 bases. This CDR3 has 15 residues. V lost 5 bases, J lost 5 bases, and 7 bases stayed unmatched. Germline loops: CDR1 SNHLY, CDR2 FYNNEI. The CDR3 is CASSLQGATYQPQHF. The CDR3 region has the DNA TGTGCCAGCAGTTTACAGGGGGCGACCTATCAGCCCCAGCATTTT.

This sequence joins TRBV5-1 and TRBJ1-2; 7 nucleotides line up with TRBD1. This CDR3 comprises 15 residues. CDR1 and CDR2 from the germline V gene are SGHRS and YFSETQ. J was trimmed by 8 bases and V by 3 bases; bases with no gene match: 13. CDR3 in DNA: TGCGCCAGCAGCTCCGGGACAGTTGGGGCATTAGGCTACACCTTC. Protein sequence: CASSSGTVGALGYTF.

The chain couples TRBV28 to TRBJ2-2; unclear D gene. The CDR3 sequence is 12 residues long. Trimming shortened V by 8 bases and J by 5 bases, and 9 bases separated the two germline ends. Looked up from germline, CDR1 is MDHEN and CDR2 is SYDVKM. In DNA, the CDR3 is TGTGCCAGCCTCCCCCCTACCGGGGAGCTGTTTTTT. This sequence encodes CASLPPTGELFF. The whole variable domain, remainder taken from reference TRBV28 and TRBJ2-2, is DVKVTQSSRYLVKRTGEKVFLECVQDMDHENMFWYRQDPGLGLRLIYFSYDVKMKEKGDIPEGYSVSREKKERFSLILESASTNQTSMYLCASLPPTGELFFGEGSRLTVL.

The chain couples TRBV6-1 to TRBJ1-5; 9 bases are shared with TRBD1. V gave up 3 bases and J gave up 3 bases; unmatched junction bases: 6. Germline V CDR1 and CDR2: MNHNS, SASEGT. The CDR3 runs to 16 residues. The CDR3 loop is CASSDRTGAFNQPQHF. DNA for the CDR3: TGTGCCAGCAGTGATCGGACAGGGGCGTTCAATCAGCCCCAGCATTTT.

The gene calls are TRBV5-4 and TRBJ2-2, with 10 bases matching TRBD2. The V and J ends lost 0 bases and 4 bases, in that order; junction bases with no gene match: 12. Germline CDR1 SGHNT, CDR2 YYREEE (reference sequence). The CDR3 spans 19 residues. CDR3 in amino acids: CASSLGGAGGPGGTGELFF. The CDR3 bases are TGTGCCAGCAGCTTGGGTGGAGCGGGAGGGCCGGGGGGCACCGGGGAGCTGTTTTTT.

Here the CDR3 reads CASSHNPQKAFF. The CDR3 DNA reads as TGTGCCAGCAGTCACAATCCGCAAAAAGCTTTCTTT. The chain recombines TRBV12-3 or TRBV12-4 with TRBJ1-1; no firm D call. CDR3 length: 12 amino acids. The germline V and J ends were trimmed by 5 bases and 9 bases, with 13 bases remaining between them.